Here is one T cell receptor (beta chain) with its context. In this sample, this clone turned up a few times. Its antigen is unknown. Per-base quality was not reported, and no clone a single base away is much larger than it. The receptor library was made with the immunoSEQ multiplex PCR assay. For the multiplex PCR, a mixture combining 60 forward primers for TCR Vbeta segments and 13 reverse primers for TCR Jbeta segments was used. The CDR3 region of rearranged TCR beta genes was amplified from genomic DNA with a multiplex PCR assay. On the Illumina HiSeq System, the amplified TCR beta libraries were sequenced as 87-base-pair reads. The published analysis was carried out like this. In a later analysis, around 80 million unique TCR beta chains were counted across the 500 to 700 repertoires, and around 11 million of these chains were shared by at least two donors. To remove PCR and sequencing errors, raw reads were error-corrected and collapsed into unique sequences using a nearest-neighbor algorithm that merged closely related sequences. V, D and J gene segments were assigned by aligning CDR3 sequences to IMGT reference sequences. Each retained sequence needed at least a six-nucleotide match to both a V gene segment and a J gene segment. A rearrangement counted as productive if the CDR3 had no stop codons and remained in frame with V and J, and every other rearrangement counted as non-productive. Following IMGT convention, CDR3 was defined as the stretch from the second conserved V-encoded cysteine up to the conserved J-encoded phenylalanine. In an earlier analysis of more than 550 of the donors, sequences lacking an unambiguous match to a single V gene segment were excluded. In an earlier analysis of approximately 550 of the donors, V segments were called functional above 56.7% productive rearrangements and were called segregating when the between-donor standard deviation exceeded 5%. A statistical classification framework was built for diagnosing cytomegalovirus status from the catalog of TCR beta chain sequences. In a later analysis, TCR nucleotide sequences were compared against IMGT/GENE-DB human TR gene sequences so that V and J genes could be assigned. A later analysis assigned CDR3 sequences and most-parsimonious VDJ recombination scenarios with the TCRdist pipeline. In a later analysis, every TCR beta chain was defined by the combination of its CDR3 amino acid sequence and its V-gene family, and reads without a unique V-gene family were dropped. A later analysis removed 500 to 600 highly shared, low-generation-probability nucleotide sequences to deal with suspected cross-contamination and a sequencing artifact. For each public chain, a later analysis derived a clonal expansion index from normalized ranks of inferred template counts within each repertoire. In a later analysis, generation probabilities were computed with a VDJ recombination model fitted to out-of-frame rearrangements, and the resulting probabilities were checked against IGoR. A later analysis scored TCR-TCR, TCR-HLA and TCR-CMV co-occurrence with hypergeometric tests, applying a repertoire-size bias correction to TCR pairs. A later analysis estimated false discovery rates by permuting HLA or CMV assignments 20 times. In a later analysis, co-occurring TCRs were grouped with DBSCAN, and TCRdist sequence similarity was added when clustering was performed within HLA-allele-positive subsets. Co-occurrence clustering excluded repertoires with fewer than 30,000 or more than 120,000 public chains, plus five with anomalous nucleotide sharing. TCRdb mirrors the immuneACCESS table, restricted to in-frame sequences. Some clones are absent from its copies; in checked studies, under half trace to an unresolved V gene, and the reason for the others is unknown. That table supplies the V and J calls and clone size; D and trimming were determined from the DNA. Counted in this sample were around 81,000 clones; about 64% of them appeared once. Jointly, the top ten make up roughly 5.6% of the sample.

The sample originates from a study of cytomegalovirus exposure and HLA in healthy donors (dated by TCRdb to the late 2010s). Describing the broader study: In an earlier analysis of approximately 640 of the donors, 276 Gb of sequence data and roughly 100 million unique TCR beta sequences from approximately 180 million T cells were reported. An early release covering some 640 HLA-typed donors comprised around 300 gigabases of sequencing data and around 80 million unique TCR sequences. The genetic ancestry cluster associated with self-reported Caucasian donors included 80% to 90% of the 398 genotyped donors. The aim of the study was to test whether cataloging public T cell receptors could identify signatures of past pathogen exposure. The study profiled the T cell repertoires of 500 to 800 subjects by immunosequencing and related them to cytomegalovirus serostatus. In addition to the first cohort of several hundred subjects, a separate validation cohort of 130 or so different subjects was used. High-throughput TCR immunosequencing, statistical association of individual TCRs with disease status, and machine learning were combined to predict cytomegalovirus infection status. A later analysis re-examined previously published TCR beta repertoires from several hundred donors and added high-resolution HLA genotyping to investigate patterns of TCR occurrence. In the later analysis, no new phenotypic data were used to find candidate immune exposures; instead, reliance was placed on TCR beta sequences and their occurrence across donors. To decide whether each TCR beta V gene segment behaved as functional or pseudogenic, an earlier analysis of some 570 of the donors relied on high-throughput TCR beta sequencing. Alongside the repertoire data, information on donor age, sex, ethnicity and CMV serostatus was compiled. A later genetic analysis took genome-wide SNP genotypes for about three fifths of the 666 donors and used that subset as a discovery cohort. Every repertoire in the discovery cohort had been generated on one and the same sequencing platform. HLA typing included class I and class II loci at four-digit resolution. Typing coverage differed by locus: A, B, C, DRB1 and DQB1 were typed in roughly 620-630 donors, DQA1 in 522, DPA1 in 606, and DPB1 in approximately 450. About five DR-DQ haplotypes were treated as single units for association and clustering because of strong linkage in the cohort. Among 350 to 400 genotyped donors of the cohort, an average of 235,054 unique TCR beta nucleotide sequences were sequenced per donor, 15% to 20% of them non-productive.

The paper as a whole reports these results and caveats: When HLA alleles, especially DR and DQ, strongly co-occurred, attributing TCR associations to individual alleles was difficult. Immune exposure information for the cohort was limited to CMV serostatus. V-gene and J-gene trimming of TCR beta chains was associated with a missense DCLRE1C variant in a later genetic analysis, and the association was replicated in an independent cohort. In this cohort, only TCR beta chains were sequenced, and detectable features were limited by the absence of alpha or paired-chain data. Specific HLA alleles were associated with 15,000 to 20,000 TCR beta sequences at a false discovery rate of 0.05 in a later analysis. Because counts were too low, under 20 rarely observed V segments, including chromosome 9 orphons, were left out of the earlier analysis of several hundred of the donors. An earlier analysis of several hundred of the donors showed that most TCR beta V segments appeared in productive rearrangements either about 90% or about 30% of the time, which broadly matched IMGT annotations. In vitro tests confirmed that a few of the cytomegalovirus-associated TCR beta chains recognize cytomegalovirus antigens. According to a later analysis, TCR association rates differed among HLA loci, with DRB1 alleles showing the most associated TCRs and HLA-C alleles showing the fewest. Cytomegalovirus status was reported to be diagnosed by the classifier with high specificity and sensitivity in both the original and validation cohorts. Because HLA typing was unavailable for some donors at each locus, only the typed subset was used in association tests. According to a later analysis, parvovirus B19, influenza, CMV and Epstein-Barr virus appeared linked to several top co-occurrence clusters. Most TCR sequences were observed very rarely across donors, whereas some public TCRs were present in many individuals. The study listed 150 to 200 TCR beta chains as associated with cytomegalovirus. Compared with the roughly 700-donor mean, donors in an Asian-associated ancestry cluster had fewer N-insertions in productive TCRs, according to a later genetic analysis. In a later analysis, most CMV-associated TCR beta chains were found to appear HLA-restricted, with HLA associations seemingly driven largely by CMV exposure. Linkage disequilibrium might explain the correlated functional status among segregating V segments, but an unknown experimental factor could not be excluded. Roughly uniform sequencing depth across donors was assumed in presence/absence analyses, although this assumption may not hold. A further reported finding was that TCR beta sequences accurately predicted the HLA-A and HLA-B alleles for most subjects in the first cohort. Compared with equally common non-associated chains, HLA-associated TCR beta chains in a later analysis were more clonally expanded and had lower generation probabilities. According to the authors, the approach could potentially be generalized to other disease states and immunological phenotypes. A cluster of highly shared sequence variants was judged likely to represent a technical artifact of the sequencing pipeline.

The cohort comprised 666 healthy bone marrow donors. All cohort members were sampled while nominally healthy, although unrecorded immune exposures were likely present. The donor was CMV seropositive and was included in the group of 289 seropositive cohort members. A peripheral blood sample was collected from each donor, and TCR beta sequencing was performed on peripheral blood mononuclear cells. Genomic DNA extraction from the blood cell samples was performed with the Qiagen DNeasy Blood Extraction Kit. This receptor was taken from a man aged 25-45 years in good health and CMV-seropositive. Source material: PBMCs.

DNA sequence: TGTGCCAGCAGTGAACCGGGGGGAGCTTCCTACGAGCAGTACTTC. This gives the protein CASSEPGGASYEQYF. The chain uses TRBV6-1 and TRBJ2-7, with 7 central nucleotides matching TRBD2. Germline trimming amounts to 2 bases on V and 1 base on J, with 5 as the count of junction bases outside the gene matches. Measured from the cysteine to the phenylalanine, the CDR3 is 15 residues long. The sequence is cut down to CDR3 DNA, 45 bases in frame from base 1. CDR1 MNHNS and CDR2 SASEGT were looked up in the germline V gene.